The clone carrying this T cell receptor beta chain was detected only a few times. Its antigen remains unidentified. The sample belongs to a study of T and B cells in COVID-19 patients. General study points: In COVID-19 patients, T cell receptor beta variable and joining gene use was reportedly strongly skewed. Early severe-case samples and blood from mildly ill patients during symptoms were in short supply. Sorted SARS-CoV-2-responsive or tetramer+ T cells and CD4+, regulatory and CD8+ subsets were not yet sequenced.

CDR1 and CDR2 from the germline V gene are MNHEY and SVGAGI. The CDR3 extends over 14 amino acids. Trimming removed 2 bases from V and 6 bases from J, with 14 bases in between. Multiplex PCR with BIOMED2 TRB-A/B primer pools amplified TRB rearrangements. TCRdb redid the calling of the multiplex PCR reads with MiXCR, one entry per CDR3 protein. The sample shows approximately 16,000 distinct CDR3 sequences, around 30% of them seen only once. From blood, roughly 220-550 ng of genomic DNA served as TRB template. The sequencing sample was made of blood. The sequence was collected from a human donor who had recovered from COVID-19. The rearrangement uses TRBV6-5 and TRBJ2-7; D uncertain. The CDR3 DNA is TGTGCCAGCAGTTACAGGCTCAAAATCGGCGAGCAGTACTTC. Encoded protein: CASSYRLKIGEQYF.